This TCR beta chain was observed in a study of blood T cell repertoires in COVID-19 (dated by TCRdb to 2018 to 2020). Regarding the complete study: Samples covering the acute and convalescent phases of COVID-19 were provided by collaborators in the United States, Italy and Spain. Where available, HLA class I and class II types were taken from metadata supplied by the sample provider and were not determined by assay-based typing. Deeply sampled blood TCRbeta repertoires from subjects exposed to, actively infected with, or recovered from COVID-19 were included in the dataset. The repertoires were made available in a free public database intended to serve as a resource for research on the immune response to SARS-CoV-2. Nearly every sample came with metadata listing a de-identified subject ID, COVID-19 status, age in years and sex. The samples were drawn from two sources: the first 160 participants of the ongoing ImmuneRACE study, and over 950 subjects contributed by 6 global collaborators. The material from the prospective study consisted of cDNA or gDNA derived from T cells, B-cell-depleted T cells, or PBMCs. What the research found in general, with its limitations: How much clinical and demographic metadata was included differed by source and by participant, and the metadata was provided uncurated.

TCRbeta CDR3 regions were amplified from genomic DNA using the immunoSEQ Assay, a bias-controlled multiplex PCR. The study's processing was this. The number of nucleated cells in each sample was estimated by amplification of reference gene primers within the assay. To quantify the absolute abundance of each unique TCRbeta CDR3 rearrangement, sequence reads were collapsed and filtered. For each sample, productive Simpson clonality was calculated by taking the square root of Simpson's diversity index across productive rearrangements. The table comes from immuneACCESS by way of TCRdb, which keeps in-frame sequences with V and J called. Part of the clones is missing from these tables; in studies checked, under half for an unresolved V gene and the rest for unknown reasons. The V and J calls and clone size were taken over from that table, and D and trimming were inferred from the DNA. This sample is represented by about 240,000 clones; 86% of them were singletons. The top ten hold around 12% of the sample.

Comments on this clone: Its antigen target is currently unknown. No per-base quality is available; no much larger clone lies one base away. This sample includes further DNA sequences coding for the same CDR3.

Cut back by 6 bases and 0 bases, the V and J ends lie 6 bases apart. Reading the germline V gene gives CDR1 ENHRY and CDR2 SYGVKD. The CDR3, cysteine through phenylalanine, is 14 amino acids long. The DNA shown is the 42-base CDR3, in frame from base 1. Whole blood was collected in K2EDTA tubes by collaborating institutions according to the institutions' own protocols. For TCRbeta analysis, collaborators shipped samples in one of three forms: frozen whole blood, isolated PBMCs, or DNA extracted from either of those sample types. Sequencing used peripheral blood. This receptor chain uses TRBV10-3 and TRBJ1-6, and possibly TRBD1, on 6 matching bases. The receptor's source is a man of 80 years or more with acute or convalescent COVID-19. The DNA is TGTGCCATCAGGGACAGCTCCTATAATTCACCCCTCCACTTT. Its amino acids are CAIRDSSYNSPLHF.